These 23 T cell receptor beta chains share one sample of origin, sequenced in a study of T cells in Graves' hyperthyroidism and ophthalmopathy. TCR beta CDR3 regions were amplified from RNA. First-round RT-PCR of the TCR CDR3 relied on the HTBI primer set. From the multiplex PCR reads, TCRdb called clonotypes with MiXCR, one entry per CDR3 protein. The data show 500,000 to 750,000 distinct CDR3 sequences, under 60% seen once. Sequencing input: peripheral blood or thyroid tissue (not recorded which). The source is a young woman with Graves' hyperthyroidism.

This clonotype was found many times. This chain joins TRBV2 and TRBJ2-1; 7 positions agree with TRBD2. This CDR3 is 13 amino acids long. Germline CDR1 is SNHLY and CDR2 is FYNNEI. V shed 5 bases and J 9 bases; nucleotides not matched to a gene: 7. DNA of the CDR3: TGTGCCAGCAGTCAACCTAGCGGCCTTGAGCAGTTCTTC. Amino acids: CASSQPSGLEQFF.

The V gene is TRBV5-4, the J gene TRBJ2-7, with 13 bases aligning to TRBD2. Germline values: CDR1 SGHNT, CDR2 YYREEE (reference sequence). The CDR3 has 15 residues. The J segment lost 2 bases and the V segment lost 4 bases, leaving 3 bases of the junction unmatched. CDR3 in amino acids: CASSRGTSGTYEQYF. CDR3 bases: TGTGCCAGCAGCCGAGGGACTAGCGGGACCTACGAGCAGTACTTC.

The CDR3 nucleotides read TGTGCCAGCAGCGGATTACAGGGGGCGTATGGCTACACCTTC. Its translation is CASSGLQGAYGYTF. The rearrangement joins TRBV5-4 to TRBJ1-2, with 9 bases aligning to TRBD1. The CDR3 sequence is 14 residues long. Germline V gene sequence: CDR1 SGHNT, CDR2 YYREEE (reference sequence). With 4 bases clipped from V and 5 bases from J, the junction kept 6 bases outside the gene matches.

This clonotype has at least ten counts. This chain joins TRBV2 and TRBJ1-2, with 8 nucleotides matching TRBD1. The CDR3 has 14 residues. J lost 4 bases, V lost 4 bases, and 5 bases had no gene match. Germline CDR1 SNHLY, CDR2 FYNNEI. The CDR3 here is CASSVDRGGYGYTF. Written as DNA, the CDR3 is TGTGCCAGCAGTGTAGACAGGGGCGGCTATGGCTACACCTTC.

This clonotype was counted ten times or more. This chain joins TRBV7-9 and TRBJ2-7; D is perhaps TRBD1 (5 bases). The CDR3 covers 15 residues. Germline V gene sequence: CDR1 SEHNR, CDR2 FQNEAQ (reference sequence). Trimming pared 3 bases from V and 2 bases from J, leaving 14 bases between. The CDR3 DNA follows: TGTGCCAGCAGCTTCCTGGAACAAGGGGCCTACGAGCAGTACTTC. Translation gives CASSFLEQGAYEQYF. The entire variable domain, with the rest obtained from reference TRBV7-9 and TRBJ2-7, is as follows: DTGVSQNPRHKITKRGQNVTFRCDPISEHNRLYWYRQTLGQGPEFLTYFQNEAQLEKSRLLSDRFSAERPKGSFSTLEIQRTEQGDSAMYLCASSFLEQGAYEQYFGPGTRLTVT.

The chain couples TRBV2 to TRBJ2-5, with TRBD2 matching 8 bases. V lost 9 bases, J lost 7 bases, and 7 bases stayed unmatched. The CDR3 totals 12 residues. Germline lookup yields CDR1 SNHLY and CDR2 FYNNEI. CDR3 nucleotides: TGTGCCAGTAAGGCCGGGGGGGGGACCCAGTACTTC. It yields the protein CASKAGGGTQYF.

This chain links TRBV19 with TRBJ2-7; 11 bases agree with TRBD1. The DNA end favors TRBJ2-1, so the J call may be wrong. Germline V gene lookup returns CDR1 LNHDA and CDR2 SQIVND (reference sequence). The CDR3 covers 15 residues. The CDR3 coding sequence is TGTGCCAGCAGCGCTGGACAGGGGGCCAACAATGAGCAGTTCTTC. Amino acids: CASSAGQGANNEQFF.

This clonotype was seen many times. The chain uses TRBV12-3 or TRBV12-4 and TRBJ2-7; the match to TRBD1 covers 9 bases. V lost 7 bases and J lost 1; bases outside the gene matches: 8. CDR3 size: 15 residues. This chain's CDR3 is CASNAGTGLSYEQYF. CDR3 bases: TGTGCCAGCAACGCCGGGACAGGGTTATCCTACGAGCAGTACTTC.

The V gene is TRBV10-3, the J gene TRBJ2-1; unclear D gene. Per germline, CDR1 ENHRY and CDR2 SYGVKD. The CDR3 has 14 amino acids. V was cut by 0 bases and J by 5 bases, with 8 bases left in between. The CDR3 bases are TGTGCCATCAGTGAGTCGAACTATAACAATGAGCAGTTCTTC. It is translated as CAISESNYNNEQFF.

CDR3 in amino acids: CSEEIGHEQYF. DNA for the CDR3: TGCAGTGAAGAGATAGGACACGAGCAGTACTTC. The chain combines TRBV29-1 with TRBJ2-7, with no clear D. The CDR3 sequence is 11 residues long. Germline CDR1 SQVTM, CDR2 ANQGSEA.

This chain uses TRBV29-1 with TRBJ1-2, with D tentatively TRBD1 (6 bases). This CDR3 contains 12 residues. The germline V and J ends were trimmed by 8 bases and 8 bases, with 18 bases remaining between them. Germline V CDR1 and CDR2: SQVTM, ANQGSEA. The CDR3 bases are TGCAGCATAATCGGCAGGGGACTGGGCTACACCTTC. This gives the protein CSIIGRGLGYTF.

The rearrangement uses TRBV5-1 and TRBJ2-7; 7 bases agree with TRBD2. Trimming removed 4 bases from V and 6 bases from J; junction bases left unmatched: 4. CDR3 length: 12 amino acids. Germline lookup yields CDR1 SGHRS and CDR2 YFSETQ. This chain's CDR3 is CASSRWGGEQYF. The CDR3 DNA follows: TGCGCCAGCAGCCGCTGGGGGGGCGAGCAGTACTTC.

This chain connects TRBV25-1 to TRBJ2-7; D remains ambiguous. V was clipped by 2 bases and J by 6 bases, with 8 bases between them. This CDR3 has 12 amino acids. Germline V CDR1 and CDR2: MGHDK, SYGVNS. The CDR3 region is CASSEGVSEQYF. The CDR3 DNA follows: TGTGCCAGCAGTGAAGGGGTGTCCGAGCAGTACTTC.

This chain joins TRBV7-9 and TRBJ1-5; 7 nucleotides agree with TRBD1. There are 14 residues in the CDR3. After removal of 5 bases from V and 11 bases from J, the junction contained 12 bases not matched to a gene. The germline gives CDR1 SEHNR, CDR2 FQNEAQ (reference sequence). CDR3 sequence (DNA): TGTGCCAGCAGCCCCCAACAGGGGCCCGAGACCCAGCATTTT. Amino acid sequence: CASSPQQGPETQHF. Full variable domain (rest looked up from reference TRBV7-9 and TRBJ1-5): DTGVSQNPRHKITKRGQNVTFRCDPISEHNRLYWYRQTLGQGPEFLTYFQNEAQLEKSRLLSDRFSAERPKGSFSTLEIQRTEQGDSAMYLCASSPQQGPETQHFGDGTRLSIL.

Points on this clonotype: A read error is possible here, since a much larger clone lies one base away. This chain connects TRBV12-3 or TRBV12-4 to TRBJ2-5; possible D gene TRBD1, 5 bases. V shed 1 base and J shed 4 bases, with 13 bases lying between them. The CDR3 has 15 amino acids. The CDR3 is CASSLESQGPETQYF. CDR3 sequence (DNA): TGTGCCAGCAGTTTAGAGAGTCAGGGTCCAGAGACCCAGTACTTC.

The sample holds a few counts of this clonotype. The chain has TRBV5-1 and TRBJ2-2, with 8 bases fitting TRBD2. The trim removed 5 bases at V and 2 bases at J, leaving 8 bases unmatched. The length of the CDR3 is 16 residues. Germline V lookup: CDR1 SGHRS, CDR2 YFSETQ. The CDR3 is CASRMTSVINTGELFF. As DNA, the CDR3 is TGCGCCAGCAGGATGACTAGCGTGATAAACACCGGGGAGCTGTTTTTT.

J is TRBJ2-7 and V is TRBV18, with TRBD1 as a possible D gene (5 bases). CDR1 and CDR2 from the germline V gene are KGHSH and LQKENI. V gave up 2 bases and J gave up 6 bases, with 8 bases separating them. The CDR3 is 12 residues long. The CDR3 coding sequence is TGTGCCAGCTCACCAAACAGGCCCGAGCAGTACTTC. Its translation is CASSPNRPEQYF.

The rearrangement uses TRBV12-3 or TRBV12-4 and TRBJ1-4; 8 nucleotides line up with TRBD1. J lost 5 bases, V lost 7 bases, and 6 bases had no gene match. The CDR3 has 14 amino acids. CDR3 in DNA: TGTGCCAGCACGGCGGGACAGGTCAATGAAAAACTGTTTTTT. Translation gives CASTAGQVNEKLFF.

The chain recombines TRBV7-9 with TRBJ2-2; 12 bases are shared with TRBD1. CDR1 SEHNR and CDR2 FQNEAQ come from the germline V gene (reference sequence). The length of the CDR3 is 17 residues. Trimming at V came to 2 bases and at J to 7 bases, leaving 8 bases not matched to a gene. CDR3 protein: CASSLSGTGGVDGELFF. The CDR3 DNA follows: TGTGCCAGCAGCTTATCCGGGACAGGGGGCGTCGACGGGGAGCTGTTTTTT.

The chain employs TRBV20-1 and TRBJ2-2, with 7 bases lining up with TRBD2. CDR1 DFQATT and CDR2 SNEGSKA come from the germline V gene (reference sequence). There are 15 residues in the CDR3. V lost 4 bases and J lost 5; bases outside the gene matches: 10. The CDR3, as DNA: TGCAGTGCTAAAAAGGCGGGAGTCGAGACCGGGGAGCTGTTTTTT. Translating it yields CSAKKAGVETGELFF.

There are many counts of this clonotype. The CDR3 protein is CSAPPGGRSYEQYF. CDR3 sequence (DNA): TGCAGTGCCCCACCCGGCGGGCGGTCCTACGAGCAGTACTTC. V and J are TRBV20-1 and TRBJ2-7; maybe TRBD2 (5 bases). The CDR3 is 14 amino acids. Germline values: CDR1 DFQATT, CDR2 SNEGSKA (reference sequence). V shed 6 bases and J shed 1 base, with 16 bases lying between them.

This clonotype has just a few counts. A read error may explain this, as a much larger clone is one base away. The V and J genes are TRBV20-1 and TRBJ1-3, with TRBD1 matching 7 bases. Germline V gene sequence: CDR1 DFQATT, CDR2 SNEGSKA (reference sequence). This CDR3 is built from 14 residues. CDR3 nucleotides: TGCAGTGCTAGAGTAGGGGGCAATAGAAACACCACATATTTT. Its protein is CSARVGGNRNTTYF.

This clonotype was counted at least ten times. The chain is built from TRBV6-1 and TRBJ1-1, with a possible D match to TRBD1 (5 bases). The CDR3 runs to 16 residues. The V gene's germline CDR1 is MNHNS and CDR2 SASEGT. The V end was cut by 1 base, the J end by 1 base, with 13 bases between. For the CDR3, the DNA is TGTGCCAGCAGTGAAGGGACAAAGGGACCGAACACTGAAGCTTTCTTT. Amino acid sequence: CASSEGTKGPNTEAFF.